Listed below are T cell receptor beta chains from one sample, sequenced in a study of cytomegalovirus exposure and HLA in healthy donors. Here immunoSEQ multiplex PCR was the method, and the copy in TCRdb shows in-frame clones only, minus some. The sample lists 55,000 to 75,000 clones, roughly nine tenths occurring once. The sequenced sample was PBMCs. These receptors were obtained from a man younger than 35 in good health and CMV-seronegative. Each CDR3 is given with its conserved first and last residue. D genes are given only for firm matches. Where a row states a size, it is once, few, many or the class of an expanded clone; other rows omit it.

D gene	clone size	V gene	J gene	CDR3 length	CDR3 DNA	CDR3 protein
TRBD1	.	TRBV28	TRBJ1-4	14	TGTGCCAGCAGCTCAGGGGGCCTGGATGAAAAACTGTTTTTT	CASSSGGLDEKLFF
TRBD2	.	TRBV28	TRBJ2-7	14	TGTGCCAGCAGGCTAGCGGGGGCGGGGGGAGAGCAGTACTTC	CASRLAGAGGEQYF
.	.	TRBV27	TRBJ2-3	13	TGTGCCAGCAGGCCCCAAGGGGCCTATGCGCAGTATTTT	CASRPQGAYAQYF
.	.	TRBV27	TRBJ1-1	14	TGTGCCAGCAGTTTATCGAATAGGAACACTGAAGCTTTCTTT	CASSLSNRNTEAFF
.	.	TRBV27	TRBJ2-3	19	TGTGCCAGCGTATTGAGGGAAGGACGAGGGGGGAGGGCCACAGATACGCAGTATTTT	CASVLREGRGGRATDTQYF
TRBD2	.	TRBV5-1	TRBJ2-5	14	TGCGCCAGCAGCTTCGGGACTAGCGAAGAGACCCAGTACTTC	CASSFGTSEETQYF
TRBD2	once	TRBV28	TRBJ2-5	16	TGTGCCAGCAGATCCCCGGCGCTAGCGGGAGACGAGACCCAGTACTTC	CASRSPALAGDETQYF
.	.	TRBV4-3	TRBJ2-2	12	TGCGCCAGCAGCCCACAGTACGGGGAGCTGTTTTTT	CASSPQYGELFF
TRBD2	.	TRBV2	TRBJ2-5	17	TGTGCCAGTCGATATGGGACTAGCGTGGGGGTTGTTGAGACCCAGTACTTC	CASRYGTSVGVVETQYF
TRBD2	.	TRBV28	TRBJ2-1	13	TGTGCCAGCAGACCTTGGGGGGGTGATGAGCAGTTCTTC	CASRPWGGDEQFF
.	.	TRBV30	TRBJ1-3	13	TGTGCCTGGAGTGTACTTATCGGAAACACCATATATTTT	CAWSVLIGNTIYF
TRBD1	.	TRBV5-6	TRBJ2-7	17	TGTGCCAGCAGCTTGTGGTGGCGCGCAGGGGGCTTCTACGAGCAGTACTTC	CASSLWWRAGGFYEQYF
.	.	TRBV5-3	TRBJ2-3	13	TGTGCCAGAAGCAACCGGTATACCTTTACGCAGTATTTT	CARSNRYTFTQYF
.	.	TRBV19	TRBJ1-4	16	TGTGCCAGTAGTCTGACTCAGGGGCCAACTAATGAAAAACTGTTTTTT	CASSLTQGPTNEKLFF
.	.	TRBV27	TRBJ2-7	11	TGTGCCAGCAGTCCCGGGCGGGTGCAGTACTTC	CASSPGRVQYF
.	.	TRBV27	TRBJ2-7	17	TGTGCCAGCAGCTACTACTCTACGGCAGACCTTTATCGGGAGCAGTACTTC	CASSYYSTADLYREQYF
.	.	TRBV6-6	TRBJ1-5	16	TGTGCCAGCAGTTACTCGGTGTCAGTCCTCAATCAGCCCCAGCATTTT	CASSYSVSVLNQPQHF
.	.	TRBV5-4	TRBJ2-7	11	TGTGCCAGCAGCGCGTCCTACGAGCAGTACTTC	CASSASYEQYF
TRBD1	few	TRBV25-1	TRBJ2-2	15	TGTGCCAGCAGTGAACTGGACAGGGACACCGGGGAGCTGTTTTTT	CASSELDRDTGELFF
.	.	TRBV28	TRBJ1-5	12	TGTGCCAGCAGCCCTCAGCGTTCGCCCCAGCATTTT	CASSPQRSPQHF
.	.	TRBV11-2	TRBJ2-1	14	TGTGCCAGCAGCGGTATCAGGGATCGTGGGGAGCAGTTCTTC	CASSGIRDRGEQFF
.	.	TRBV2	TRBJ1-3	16	TGTGCCAGCAGTGAAGAAACGATTACAACTGGAAACACCATATATTTT	CASSEETITTGNTIYF
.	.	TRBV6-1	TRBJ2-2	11	TGTGCCAGCACCTCCCGCGGAGGGCTGTTTTTT	CASTSRGGLFF
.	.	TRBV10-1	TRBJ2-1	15	TGCGCCAGCAGCGGGCGGGGCAGCTCCTACAATGAGCAGTTCTTC	CASSGRGSSYNEQFF
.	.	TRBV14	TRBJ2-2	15	TGTGCCAGCAGTCTATTACCTCACCAAAGCCGGGAGCTGTTTTTT	CASSLLPHQSRELFF
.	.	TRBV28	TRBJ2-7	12	TGTGCCAGCAGTGCGGGGTCCTACGAGCAGTACTTC	CASSAGSYEQYF